The sequence of this T cell receptor (beta chain) was determined in a study of beta chain features in type 1 diabetes. About the research overall: Patients did not differ from healthy donors in age, gender or cell yield. All samples combined gave 95 million to 130 million sorted cells for examination. The study, taken as a whole, reports: For type 1 diabetes patients, VDJ junctions showed fewer insertions and more deletions. Moderately but significantly shorter TCRB CDR3s were found in Type 1 diabetes patients in all four CD4+ subsets.

Reverse transcribing all isolated RNA meant expressed TCRB transcripts were sequenced. Mean read depth for naive, central memory and regulatory T cell samples was about 3.4 million reads. Only in-frame clones appear in the TCRdb table, and some are missing; sequencing was by immunoSEQ multiplex PCR. The table includes approximately 250,000 clones, about 24% detected once. Trimming cost V 5 bases and J 0 bases, with 11 bases left between them. Looked up from germline, CDR1 is MGHRA and CDR2 is YSYEKL. The CDR3 covers 15 residues. This clone was detected a few times. Its antigen remains unknown. The rearrangement links TRBV4-1 to TRBJ1-5; D is possibly TRBD1 (5 bases). The sequence came from a woman younger than 45 with type 1 diabetes. Sequenced material: naive CD4+ T cells from blood. Here the CDR3 DNA reads TGCGCCAGCAGCTCCCCCGGGGGTAGCAATCAGCCCCAGCATTTT. This gives the protein CASSSPGGSNQPQHF.